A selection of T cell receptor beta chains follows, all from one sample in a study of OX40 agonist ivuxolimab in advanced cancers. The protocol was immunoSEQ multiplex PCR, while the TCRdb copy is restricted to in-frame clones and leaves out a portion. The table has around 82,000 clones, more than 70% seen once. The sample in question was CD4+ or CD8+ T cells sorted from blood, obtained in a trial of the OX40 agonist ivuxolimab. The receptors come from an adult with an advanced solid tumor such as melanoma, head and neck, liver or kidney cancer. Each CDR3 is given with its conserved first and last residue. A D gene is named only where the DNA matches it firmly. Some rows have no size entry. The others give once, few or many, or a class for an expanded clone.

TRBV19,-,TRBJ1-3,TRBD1,CASSPRTGGLGNTIYF,TGTGCCAGTAGCCCCAGGACAGGCGGATTGGGAAACACCATATATTTT
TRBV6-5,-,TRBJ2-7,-,CASSKSGTPTYEQYF,TGTGCCAGCAGTAAATCCGGGACTCCAACCTACGAGCAGTACTTC
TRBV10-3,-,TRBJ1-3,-,CAVTGEGNTIYF,TGTGCCGTGACAGGAGAGGGAAACACCATATATTTT
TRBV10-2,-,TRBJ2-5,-,CASSDPGTSGDETQYF,TGCGCCAGCAGTGACCCTGGGACCAGCGGAGATGAGACCCAGTACTTC
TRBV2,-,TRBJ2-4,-,CASETEVGQNIQYF,TGTGCCAGCGAGACAGAAGTAGGCCAAAACATTCAGTACTTC
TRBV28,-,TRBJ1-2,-,CASSLVPRDRSYGYTF,TGTGCCAGCAGTTTGGTGCCTCGGGACCGATCCTATGGCTACACCTTC
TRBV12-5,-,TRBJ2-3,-,CASGLVRNLARLKADTQYF,TGTGCTAGTGGTTTGGTACGGAATTTAGCCAGGTTGAAGGCAGATACGCAGTATTTT
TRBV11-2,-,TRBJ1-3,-,CASSLTDQSSGNTIYF,TGTGCCAGCAGCTTGACAGACCAGAGCTCTGGAAACACCATATATTTT
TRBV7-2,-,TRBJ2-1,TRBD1,CASSRRDRGTTEQFF,TGTGCCAGCAGCCGTCGGGACAGGGGCACAACTGAGCAGTTCTTC
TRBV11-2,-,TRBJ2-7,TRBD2,CASSLVAGTSSYEQYF,TGTGCCAGCAGCTTAGTAGCCGGGACTAGCTCCTACGAGCAGTACTTC
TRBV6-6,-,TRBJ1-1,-,CASSYLEGTEAFF,TGTGCCAGCAGTTACCTAGAGGGCACTGAAGCTTTCTTT
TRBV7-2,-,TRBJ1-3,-,CASSIRLGNTIYF,TGTGCCAGCAGCATAAGACTCGGAAACACCATATATTTT
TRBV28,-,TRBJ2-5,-,CASSLEPGARETQYF,TGTGCCAGCAGTTTAGAGCCAGGGGCAAGAGAGACCCAGTACTTC
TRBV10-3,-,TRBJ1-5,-,CAISEGPSNQPQHF,TGTGCCATCAGTGAGGGCCCGAGCAATCAGCCCCAGCATTTT
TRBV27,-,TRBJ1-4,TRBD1,CASRGTATNEKLFF,TGTGCCAGCAGGGGGACAGCAACTAATGAAAAACTGTTTTTT
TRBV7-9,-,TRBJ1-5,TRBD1,CASSQTGVNQPQHF,TGTGCCAGCAGCCAAACAGGGGTTAATCAGCCCCAGCATTTT
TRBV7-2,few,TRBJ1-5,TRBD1,CASGFGQGNQPQHF,TGTGCCAGCGGGTTCGGACAGGGGAATCAGCCCCAGCATTTT
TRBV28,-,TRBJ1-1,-,CASSLRGFKAFF,TGTGCCAGCAGTCTAAGGGGCTTTAAAGCTTTCTTT
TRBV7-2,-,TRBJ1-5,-,CASSLATAMGFQPQHF,TGTGCCAGCAGCTTAGCCACAGCAATGGGGTTTCAGCCCCAGCATTTT
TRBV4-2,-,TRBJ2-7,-,CASSQDAGPNYEQYF,TGTGCCAGCAGCCAAGATGCGGGGCCGAACTACGAGCAGTACTTC
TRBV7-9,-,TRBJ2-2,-,CASSFSGGLTTNTGELFF,TGTGCCAGCAGCTTCTCCGGGGGACTGACTACGAACACCGGGGAGCTGTTTTTT
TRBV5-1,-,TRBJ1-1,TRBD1,CASSTLGQGLNTEAFF,TGCGCCAGCAGCACGCTGGGACAGGGGCTGAACACTGAAGCTTTCTTT
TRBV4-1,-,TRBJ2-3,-,CASSPLSGTDTQYF,TGCGCCAGCAGCCCTCTATCCGGCACAGATACGCAGTATTTT
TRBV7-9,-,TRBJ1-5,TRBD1,CASSKQQGGQPQHF,TGTGCCAGCAGCAAACAACAGGGGGGTCAGCCCCAGCATTTT
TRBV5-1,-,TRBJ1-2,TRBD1,CASSLGFTGQGYGYTF,TGCGCCAGCAGCTTGGGTTTTACGGGACAGGGCTATGGCTACACCTTC
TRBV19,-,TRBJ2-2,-,CASINKDTGELFF,TGTGCCAGTATTAATAAGGACACCGGGGAGCTGTTTTTT
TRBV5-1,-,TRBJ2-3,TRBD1,CASSRGQGADYGQTQYF,TGCGCCAGCAGCCGGGGACAGGGGGCGGATTACGGTCAGACGCAGTATTTT
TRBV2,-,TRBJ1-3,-,CASSQAGPKIGTIYF,TGTGCCAGCAGTCAAGCCGGGCCCAAGATCGGCACCATATATTTT
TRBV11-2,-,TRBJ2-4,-,CASSEGAGNIQYF,TGTGCCAGCAGCGAGGGAGCAGGGAACATTCAGTACTTC
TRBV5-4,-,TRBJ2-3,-,CASSLPQGMTGQYF,TGTGCCAGCAGCTTGCCTCAGGGAATGACTGGGCAGTATTTT
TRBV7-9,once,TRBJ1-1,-,CASSLQQTNTEAFF,TGTGCCAGCAGCTTACAACAGACGAACACTGAAGCTTTCTTT
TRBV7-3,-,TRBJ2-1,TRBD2,CASSTQRGAINEQFF,TGTGCCAGCAGCACTCAGCGGGGGGCCATCAATGAGCAGTTCTTC
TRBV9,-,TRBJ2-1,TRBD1,CASSARTGTTYNEQFF,TGTGCCAGCAGCGCGAGGACAGGCACCACCTACAATGAGCAGTTCTTC
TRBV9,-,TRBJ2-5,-,CASSVGLQETQYF,TGTGCCAGCAGCGTAGGACTTCAAGAGACCCAGTACTTC
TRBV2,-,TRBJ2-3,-,CASSEGGGGLGTDTQYF,TGTGCCAGCAGTGAAGGTGGGGGGGGCCTGGGGACAGATACGCAGTATTTT
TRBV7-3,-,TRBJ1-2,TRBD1,CASSLDGTGGGYTF,TGTGCCAGCAGCTTAGATGGGACAGGAGGCGGCTACACCTTC
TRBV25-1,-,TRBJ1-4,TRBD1,CASSDDRGNEKLFF,TGTGCCAGCAGTGACGACAGGGGGAATGAAAAACTGTTTTTT
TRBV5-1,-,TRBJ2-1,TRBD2,CASSFYSGGVYNEQFF,TGCGCCAGCAGTTTCTATAGTGGGGGGGTGTACAATGAGCAGTTCTTC
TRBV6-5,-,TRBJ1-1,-,CASSFPSGAPNTEAFF,TGTGCCAGCAGTTTCCCCAGTGGGGCTCCGAACACTGAAGCTTTCTTT
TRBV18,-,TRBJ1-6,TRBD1,CASRTGANSPLHF,TGTGCCAGCCGGACAGGGGCCAATTCACCCCTCCACTTT
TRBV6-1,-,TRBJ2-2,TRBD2,CASSRSGDTGELFF,TGTGCCAGCAGTCGCAGCGGGGACACCGGGGAGCTGTTTTTT
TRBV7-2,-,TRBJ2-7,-,CASSLVQGGPYEQYF,TGTGCCAGCAGCTTAGTGCAGGGGGGCCCCTACGAGCAGTACTTC
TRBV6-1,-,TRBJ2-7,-,CASRPGLAYEQYF,TGTGCCAGCAGACCGGGACTGGCCTACGAGCAGTACTTC
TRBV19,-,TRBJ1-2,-,CASSLADSLNYGYTF,TGTGCCAGTAGCCTGGCGGATTCCCTTAACTATGGCTACACCTTC
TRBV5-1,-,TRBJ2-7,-,CASSLGVPGTGDYEQYF,TGCGCCAGCAGCTTGGGGGTCCCAGGTACAGGAGACTACGAGCAGTACTTC
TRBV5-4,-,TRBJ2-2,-,CASSFARLTGELFF,TGTGCCAGCAGCTTCGCACGACTCACCGGGGAGCTGTTTTTT